This entry features one TCR beta chain sequence. Its antigen is as yet unknown. The data were obtained in a study of beta chain features in type 1 diabetes. Study-wide background: Examination spanned over 85,000,000 sorted cells from all samples. Study-level points and caveats: Type 1 diabetes patients showed a moderate but significant shortening of TCRB CDR3s in all four CD4+ subsets. There was no resolution here of whether HLA type influences TCRB rearrangement.

Deletions cut 6 bases from V and 1 base from J, with 6 bases between. This CDR3 is built from 11 residues. Germline-derived CDR1 and CDR2 are DFQATT and SNEGSKA (reference sequence). Each of the CD4+ naive, central memory, regulatory and stem cell-like memory populations was sorted via CD45RO/CCR7/CD25/CD127/CD95/CD27. Sorted populations were all over 95% pure. The sequenced template was cDNA made from the entire isolated RNA. Assay used: immunoSEQ multiplex PCR; TCRdb lists only in-frame clones, some missing. This sample has around 310,000 clones, with roughly 14% found just once. This receptor was obtained from a woman between 18 and 29 years old with type 1 diabetes. V usage is TRBV20-1 and J usage is TRBJ2-5; D uncertain. The sample taken for sequencing was naive CD4+ T cells from blood. The CDR3 DNA is TGCAGTGCGGTGAGCCAAGAGACCCAGTACTTC. It specifies CSAVSQETQYF.